This entry features one T cell receptor beta chain sequence. The sample is drawn from a study of T cell changes during pregnancy in multiple sclerosis. Profiling relied on immunoSEQ multiplex PCR, and the TCRdb table lists in-frame clones only, not all of them. The sample carries tens of thousands of clones, 93% recorded once. The germline V gene encodes CDR1 SGHNT and CDR2 YYREEE (reference sequence). The CDR3 spans 14 residues. The trim removed 2 bases at V and 4 bases at J, leaving 4 bases unmatched. The rearrangement uses TRBV5-4 and TRBJ2-5; 8 bases agree with TRBD1. The sequences come from peripheral blood, collected in the second trimester of pregnancy. This clonotype was obtained from a female donor in good health, enrolled as a control in a pregnancy study. The CDR3 bases are TGTGCCAGCAGCTTCCGGGACAGGCCAGAGACCCAGTACTTC. This codes for CASSFRDRPETQYF.